Following are 28 T cell receptor beta chains from one sample sequenced in a study of cytomegalovirus exposure and HLA in healthy donors. Primers: 60 Vbeta forward and 13 Jbeta reverse. The method was immunoSEQ multiplex PCR; TCRdb's version includes in-frame clones alone and lacks a portion of them. The table has about 120,000 clones, more than 60% seen once; the top ten hold about a tenth. Sequencing was done on a sample of PBMCs. The receptor set was obtained from a man in his forties or fifties in good health and CMV-seropositive.

This sequence joins TRBV7-8 and TRBJ1-4; TRBD1 matches at 10 bases. CDR1 SGHVS and CDR2 FQNEAQ come from the germline V gene. The CDR3 extends over 15 amino acids. The junction had 6 bases not matched to a gene; V was cut back by 4 bases and J by 7 bases. The DNA of the CDR3 is TGTGCCAGCAGCTCCCCGGGACAGGGGTTTGAAAAACTGTTTTTT. Protein product: CASSSPGQGFEKLFF.

J is TRBJ2-1 and V is TRBV4-3; 7 bases map to TRBD2. The CDR3 runs 16 residues. In germline, CDR1 is LGHNA, CDR2 YSLEER. The ends lost 0 bases at V and 2 bases at J; junction bases unmatched: 4. CDR3 coding DNA: TGCGCCAGCAGCCAAGAAGCGGGACCCACCTACAATGAGCAGTTCTTC. This sequence encodes CASSQEAGPTYNEQFF.

The rearrangement links TRBV7-8 to TRBJ2-5, with a tentative D call TRBD2 (6 bases). The J call is doubtful: the DNA matches TRBJ2-7 better. The CDR3 runs 15 residues. Germline loops: CDR1 SGHVS, CDR2 FQNEAQ. The CDR3 region has the DNA TGTGCCAGCAGCTTAGGTTTTAGCGGATCTTACGAGCAGTACTTC. Its translation is CASSLGFSGSYEQYF.

This chain uses TRBV29-1 with TRBJ1-2; TRBD1 matches at 7 bases. Per germline, CDR1 SQVTM and CDR2 ANQGSEA. This CDR3 contains 11 residues. The trim removed 4 bases at V and 10 bases at J, leaving 6 bases unmatched. The CDR3 DNA follows: TGCAGCGTTGGACAGGGTCGTTTCTACACCTTC. This translates into CSVGQGRFYTF.

J is TRBJ2-1 and V is TRBV13; D is possibly TRBD1 (5 bases). Trimming took off 5 bases at V and 1 base at J, with 18 bases between the two ends. The CDR3 totals 17 residues. CDR1 and CDR2 (germline): PRHDT, FYEKMQ (reference sequence). The CDR3 reads CASSIPTAGGSYNEQFF. In nucleotides, the CDR3 is TGTGCCAGCAGCATCCCGACAGCCGGCGGTTCCTACAATGAGCAGTTCTTC.

A few counts support this clone. The chain has TRBV28 and TRBJ2-7; D is ambiguous. Germline CDR1 is MDHEN and CDR2 is SYDVKM. This CDR3 has 11 amino acids. Trimming stripped 4 bases from V and 3 bases from J, with 4 bases between. In nucleotides, the CDR3 is TGTGCCAGCAGTTCCAGCTACGAGCAGTACTTC. Its translation: CASSSSYEQYF.

In DNA, the CDR3 is TGTGCCAGCAGTTTGATAGCGGGGGGGGCAGATACGCAGTATTTT. Translating it yields CASSLIAGGADTQYF. This sequence joins TRBV27 and TRBJ2-3; 11 nucleotides agree with TRBD2. Germline values: CDR1 MNHEY, CDR2 SMNVEV (reference sequence). CDR3 length equals 15 residues. The V segment lost 3 bases and the J segment 4 bases; nucleotides outside the gene matches: 3.

The chain has TRBV7-3 and TRBJ1-3; tentatively, D is TRBD1 (5 bases). Trimming took 5 bases from V and 3 from J, leaving 8 bases between them. The CDR3 covers 13 residues. Germline CDR1 and CDR2: SGHTA and FQGTGA. Written as DNA, the CDR3 is TGTGCCAGCAGCCCAGACAGTGGAAACACCATATATTTT. Translated: CASSPDSGNTIYF.

The V and J genes are TRBV18 and TRBJ1-1, with TRBD1 matching over 8 bases. CDR1 is KGHSH, CDR2 LQKENI, per germline. The CDR3 extends over 14 amino acids. The junction had 7 bases not matched to a gene; V was cut back by 3 bases and J by 7 bases. The CDR3: CASSPDRASDEAFF. The CDR3 nucleotides read TGTGCCAGCTCACCGGACAGGGCCTCCGATGAAGCTTTCTTT.

The chain recombines TRBV5-1 with TRBJ2-3; D perhaps matches TRBD1 (6 bases). In germline, CDR1 is SGHRS, CDR2 YFSETQ. This CDR3 region has 15 residues. Trimming took off 3 bases at V and 0 bases at J, with 11 bases between the two ends. CDR3 amino acids: CASSWDNPSTDTQYF. DNA for the CDR3: TGCGCCAGCAGCTGGGACAACCCTAGCACAGATACGCAGTATTTT.

The rearrangement links TRBV6-6 to TRBJ2-7; a possible D gene is TRBD1 (8 bases). The CDR3 is 16 amino acids. CDR1 and CDR2 (germline): MNHNY, SVGAGI (reference sequence). Trimming pared 2 bases from V and 0 bases from J, leaving 14 bases between. In nucleotides, the CDR3 is TGTGCCAGCAGTTACGGGGGAGGGACAGGCTCCTACGAGCAGTACTTC. As protein: CASSYGGGTGSYEQYF.

This sequence joins TRBV5-1 and TRBJ2-7; TRBD2 matches 10 bases. The V and J ends lost 8 bases and 3 bases, in that order; junction bases with no gene match: 11. The CDR3 consists of 15 residues. Germline values: CDR1 SGHRS, CDR2 YFSETQ. CDR3 amino acids: CASTIAGGQFYEQYF. The CDR3 DNA sequence: TGCGCCAGTACCATAGCGGGAGGACAGTTCTACGAGCAGTACTTC.

This rearrangement joins TRBV6-6 to TRBJ1-3, with TRBD1 matching over 9 bases. The CDR3 loop spans 15 amino acids. With V trimmed by 6 bases and J by 8 bases, 11 bases remained unmatched. Germline CDR1 reads MNHNY; CDR2 reads SVGAGI (reference sequence). This chain's CDR3 is CASRPYGTGIDTIYF. The CDR3, as DNA: TGTGCCAGCAGGCCCTACGGGACAGGGATTGACACCATATATTTT.

With regard to this clone: The sample contains more than one DNA sequence encoding this CDR3. V and J are TRBV7-2 and TRBJ2-7, with D perhaps matching TRBD1 (6 bases). Germline loops: CDR1 SGHTA, CDR2 FQGNSA. Trimming took 5 bases from V and 3 from J, leaving 14 bases between them. CDR3 length equals 14 residues. The CDR3 DNA follows: TGTGCCAGCAGCCCTCAGACAGGCCGCTACGAGCAGTACTTC. It translates to CASSPQTGRYEQYF. The variable domain in full, with the rest retrieved from reference TRBV7-2 and TRBJ2-7, is GAGVSQSPSNKVTEKGKDVELRCDPISGHTALYWYRQSLGQGLEFLIYFQGNSAPDKSGLPSDRFSAERTGGSVSTLTIQRTQQEDSAVYLCASSPQTGRYEQYFGPGTRLTVT.

V usage is TRBV7-2 and J usage is TRBJ2-1, with D possibly being TRBD2 (7 bases). The CDR3 is 16 amino acids. Trimming pared 2 bases from V and 3 bases from J, leaving 14 bases between. Per the germline V gene, CDR1 is SGHTA and CDR2 is FQGNSA. CDR3 sequence: CASSLPRGDIYNEQFF. The CDR3 region has the DNA TGTGCCAGCAGCTTACCTCGGGGGGACATCTACAATGAGCAGTTCTTC.

This chain uses TRBV7-9 with TRBJ1-4; 8 bases map to TRBD1. Unmatched junction bases numbered 10, after V lost 5 bases and J lost 8 bases. Germline CDR1 reads SEHNR; CDR2 reads FQNEAQ (reference sequence). The CDR3 runs to 15 residues. CDR3 residues: CASSGGQARNEKLFF. CDR3 DNA: TGTGCCAGCAGCGGGGGACAGGCTCGAAACGAAAAACTGTTTTTT.

This chain connects TRBV7-3 to TRBJ2-7; TRBD1 matches 8 bases. Losses at the gene ends were 6 bases for V and 3 bases for J; bases not matched to a gene: 7. The germline CDR1 and CDR2 sequences are SGHTA and FQGTGA. The CDR3 covers 14 residues. CDR3 nucleotide sequence: TGTGCCAGCAGTCTCGGACAGGGCATCTACGAGCAGTACTTC. Amino acid sequence: CASSLGQGIYEQYF.

This clone came up a few times. The chain combines TRBV6-5 with TRBJ2-5, with 9 bases aligning to TRBD2. The V gene end was trimmed by 3 bases and the J gene end by 2 bases; junction bases not matched to a gene: 4. Germline CDR1 MNHEY, CDR2 SVGAGI. The CDR3 runs 15 residues. The CDR3 sequence is CASSYETSGQETQYF. The CDR3 DNA follows: TGTGCCAGCAGTTATGAGACTAGCGGTCAAGAGACCCAGTACTTC.

This clone turned up a few times. V usage is TRBV7-2 and J usage is TRBJ2-7, with 10 nucleotides matching TRBD2. The CDR3 is 15 amino acids. Germline V lookup: CDR1 SGHTA, CDR2 FQGNSA. Trimming removed 2 bases from V and 4 bases from J; junction bases left unmatched: 5. The CDR3 is CASSLSGGAVYEQYF. The CDR3 DNA reads as TGTGCCAGCAGCTTAAGCGGGGGGGCCGTATACGAGCAGTACTTC.

The J gene is TRBJ1-1, the V gene TRBV6-5; D is ambiguous. Germline V gene lookup returns CDR1 MNHEY and CDR2 SVGAGI. The CDR3 spans 14 residues. Trimming pared 2 bases from V and 0 bases from J, leaving 7 bases between. CDR3 protein: CASSYTFMNTEAFF. DNA for the CDR3: TGTGCCAGCAGTTACACATTCATGAACACTGAAGCTTTCTTT.

This chain links TRBV11-2 with TRBJ1-1, with 8 bases identical to TRBD1. V lost 3 bases, J lost 1 base, and 1 base stayed unmatched. This CDR3 is built from 14 residues. CDR1 SGHAT and CDR2 FQNNGV come from the germline V gene. In nucleotides, the CDR3 is TGTGCCAGCAGCTTGACAGGGGCGAACACTGAAGCTTTCTTT. Translation: CASSLTGANTEAFF.

The chain carries TRBV5-1 and TRBJ2-7; weak D call: TRBD2 (5 bases). This CDR3 contains 13 residues. Between the trimmed V and J ends, which lost 0 bases and 5 bases, there was a span of 9 bases. The V gene's germline CDR1 is SGHRS and CDR2 YFSETQ. The DNA for the CDR3 is TGCGCCAGCAGCTTGGGGCTAGCCAACGAGCAGTACTTC. It translates to CASSLGLANEQYF.

In its sample, this clone was seen a few times. This rearrangement joins TRBV10-3 to TRBJ1-1; 7 bases agree with TRBD1. There are 12 residues in the CDR3. CDR1 and CDR2 (germline): ENHRY, SYGVKD. V lost 6 bases and J lost 3; bases outside the gene matches: 1. The CDR3 coding sequence is TGTGCCATCAGGCAGGGGGACACTGAAGCTTTCTTT. The encoded protein is CAIRQGDTEAFF.

The chain couples TRBV5-1 to TRBJ2-7; a weak D match, TRBD1 (5 bases). V lost 0 bases to trimming and J lost 0 bases, with 10 bases between them. The V gene's germline CDR1 is SGHRS and CDR2 YFSETQ. This CDR3 region has 15 residues. DNA of the CDR3: TGCGCCAGCAGCTTGGGGCAGGGTGGCTCCTACGAGCAGTACTTC. Its protein is CASSLGQGGSYEQYF.

This chain uses TRBV5-6 with TRBJ1-2; D is possibly TRBD1 (5 bases). This CDR3 comprises 13 residues. Deletions cut 2 bases from V and 3 bases from J, with 8 bases between. Germline V gene sequence: CDR1 SGHDT, CDR2 YYEEEE. DNA of the CDR3: TGTGCCAGCAGCTTCGGCAGGGACTATGGCTACACCTTC. Protein sequence: CASSFGRDYGYTF.

The rearrangement links TRBV7-2 to TRBJ1-2; D remains unclear. In germline, CDR1 is SGHTA, CDR2 FQGNSA. The CDR3 spans 14 residues. V gave up 0 bases and J gave up 1 base, with 6 bases separating them. The CDR3 region is CASSLAGNNYGYTF. The CDR3 DNA reads as TGTGCCAGCAGCTTAGCCGGGAATAACTATGGCTACACCTTC.

This chain uses TRBV5-6 with TRBJ2-1, with 7 nucleotides matching TRBD2. V lost 4 bases to trimming and J lost 3 bases; unmatched junction nucleotides: 16. This CDR3 contains 18 residues. Per the germline V gene, CDR1 is SGHDT and CDR2 is YYEEEE. This CDR3 reads CASSLQAVGGSSYNEQFF. The CDR3 DNA reads as TGTGCCAGCAGCCTCCAGGCCGTGGGGGGGTCGAGCTACAATGAGCAGTTCTTC.

This clone was counted many times. V gene TRBV6-5 combines with J gene TRBJ2-7; 7 bases match TRBD2. The junction had 15 bases not matched to a gene; V was cut back by 9 bases and J by 4 bases. This CDR3 spans 15 amino acids. In germline, CDR1 is MNHEY, CDR2 SVGAGI. CDR3 DNA: TGTGCCAGTAGCGTTGGAGGACTAGGTCGGTACGAGCAGTACTTC. Its translation is CASSVGGLGRYEQYF.